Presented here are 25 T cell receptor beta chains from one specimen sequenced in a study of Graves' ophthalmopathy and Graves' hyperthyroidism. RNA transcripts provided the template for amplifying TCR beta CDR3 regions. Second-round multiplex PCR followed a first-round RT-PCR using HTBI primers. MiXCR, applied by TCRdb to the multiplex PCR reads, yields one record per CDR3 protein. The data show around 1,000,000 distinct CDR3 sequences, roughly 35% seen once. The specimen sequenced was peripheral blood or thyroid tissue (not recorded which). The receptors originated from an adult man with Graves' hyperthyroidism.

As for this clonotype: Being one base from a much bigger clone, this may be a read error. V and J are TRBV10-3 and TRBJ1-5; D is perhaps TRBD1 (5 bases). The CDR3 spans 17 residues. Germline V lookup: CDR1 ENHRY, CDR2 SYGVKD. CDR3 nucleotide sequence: TGTGCCATCAAAGTAAGGAATGGGACTGAACGAAATCGGCCCCAGCATTTT. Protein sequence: CAIKVRNGTERNRPQHF.

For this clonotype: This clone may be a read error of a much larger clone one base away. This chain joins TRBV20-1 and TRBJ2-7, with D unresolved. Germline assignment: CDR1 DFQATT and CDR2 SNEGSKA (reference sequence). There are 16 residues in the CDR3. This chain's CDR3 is CSARDSFGVSSYGQYF. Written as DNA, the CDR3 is TGCAGTGCTAGAGATAGTTTCGGCGTGAGCTCCTACGGGCAGTACTTC.

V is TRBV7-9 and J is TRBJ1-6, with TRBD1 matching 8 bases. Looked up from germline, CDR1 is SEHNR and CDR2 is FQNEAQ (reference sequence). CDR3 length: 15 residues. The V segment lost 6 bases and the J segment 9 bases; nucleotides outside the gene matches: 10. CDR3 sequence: CASSAGGTGSSPLHF. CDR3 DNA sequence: TGTGCCAGCAGTGCCGGGGGGACAGGAAGTTCACCCCTCCACTTT.

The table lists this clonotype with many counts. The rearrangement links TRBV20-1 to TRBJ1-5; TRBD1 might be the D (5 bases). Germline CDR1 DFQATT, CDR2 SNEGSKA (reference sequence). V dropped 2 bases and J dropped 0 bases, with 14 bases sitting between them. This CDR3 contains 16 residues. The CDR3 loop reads CSARPPSGNSNQPQHF. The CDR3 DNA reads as TGCAGTGCTAGACCCCCATCAGGGAATAGCAATCAGCCCCAGCATTTT.

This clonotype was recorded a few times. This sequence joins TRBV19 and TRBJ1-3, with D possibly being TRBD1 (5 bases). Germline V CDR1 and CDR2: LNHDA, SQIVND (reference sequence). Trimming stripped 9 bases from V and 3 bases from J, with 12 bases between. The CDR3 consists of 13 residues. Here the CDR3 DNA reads TGTGCCAGCCCCGGGGCAGGTGGAAACACCATATATTTT. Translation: CASPGAGGNTIYF.

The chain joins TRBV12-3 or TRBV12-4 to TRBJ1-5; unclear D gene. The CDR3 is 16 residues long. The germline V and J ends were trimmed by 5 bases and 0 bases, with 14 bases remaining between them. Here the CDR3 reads CASSEMGRNSNQPQHF. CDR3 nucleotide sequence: TGTGCCAGCAGTGAAATGGGTCGGAATAGCAATCAGCCCCAGCATTTT.

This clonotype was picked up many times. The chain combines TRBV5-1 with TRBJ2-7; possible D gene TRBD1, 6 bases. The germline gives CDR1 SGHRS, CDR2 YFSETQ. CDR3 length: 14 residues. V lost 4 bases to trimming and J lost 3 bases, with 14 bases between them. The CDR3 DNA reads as TGCGCCAGCAGCCAGCAGGGGTCCAACTACGAGCAGTACTTC. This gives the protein CASSQQGSNYEQYF. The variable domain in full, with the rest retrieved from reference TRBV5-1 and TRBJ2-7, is KAGVTQTPRYLIKTRGQQVTLSCSPISGHRSVSWYQQTPGQGLQFLFEYFSETQRNKGNFPGRFSGRQFSNSRSEMNVSTLELGDSALYLCASSQQGSNYEQYFGPGTRLTVT.

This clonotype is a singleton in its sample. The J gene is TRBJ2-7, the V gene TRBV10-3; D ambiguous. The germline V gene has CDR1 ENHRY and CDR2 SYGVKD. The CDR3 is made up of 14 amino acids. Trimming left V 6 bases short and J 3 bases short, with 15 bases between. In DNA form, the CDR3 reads TGTGCCATCAGCGTTGAGGTCCAGGACTACGAGCAGTACTTC. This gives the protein CAISVEVQDYEQYF.

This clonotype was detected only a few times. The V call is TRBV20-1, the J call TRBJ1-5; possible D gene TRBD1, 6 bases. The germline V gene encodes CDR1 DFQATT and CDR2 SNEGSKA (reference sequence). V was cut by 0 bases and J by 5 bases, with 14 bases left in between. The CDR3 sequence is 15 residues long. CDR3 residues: CSARERGGLYQPQHF. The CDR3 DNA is TGCAGTGCTAGAGAGCGTGGGGGGCTCTATCAGCCCCAGCATTTT.

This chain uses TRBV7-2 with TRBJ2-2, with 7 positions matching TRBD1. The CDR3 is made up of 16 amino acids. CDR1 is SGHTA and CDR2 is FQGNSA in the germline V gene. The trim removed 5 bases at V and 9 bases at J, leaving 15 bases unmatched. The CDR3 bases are TGTGCCAGCAGCCGACCGACAGGGATGATTCTACGGGAGCTGTTTTTT. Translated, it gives CASSRPTGMILRELFF.

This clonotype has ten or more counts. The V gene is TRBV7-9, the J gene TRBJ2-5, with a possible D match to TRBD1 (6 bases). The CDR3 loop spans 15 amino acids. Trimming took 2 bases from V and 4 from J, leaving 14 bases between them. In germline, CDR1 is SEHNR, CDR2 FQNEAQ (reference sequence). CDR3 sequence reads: CASSLRGGVGETQYF. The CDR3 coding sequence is TGTGCCAGCAGCTTAAGAGGGGGAGTGGGAGAGACCCAGTACTTC.

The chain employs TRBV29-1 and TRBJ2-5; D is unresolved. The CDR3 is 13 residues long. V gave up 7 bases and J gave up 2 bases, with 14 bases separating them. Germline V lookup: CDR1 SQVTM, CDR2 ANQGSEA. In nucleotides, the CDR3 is TGCAGCGCCGGGCGCGGCAGTCAAGAGACCCAGTACTTC. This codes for CSAGRGSQETQYF.

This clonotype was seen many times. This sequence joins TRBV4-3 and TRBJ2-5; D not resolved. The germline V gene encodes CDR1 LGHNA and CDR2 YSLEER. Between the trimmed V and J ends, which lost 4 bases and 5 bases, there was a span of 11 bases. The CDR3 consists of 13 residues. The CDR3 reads CASSRVTRETQYF. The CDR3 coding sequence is TGCGCCAGCAGCCGGGTAACTCGGGAGACCCAGTACTTC.

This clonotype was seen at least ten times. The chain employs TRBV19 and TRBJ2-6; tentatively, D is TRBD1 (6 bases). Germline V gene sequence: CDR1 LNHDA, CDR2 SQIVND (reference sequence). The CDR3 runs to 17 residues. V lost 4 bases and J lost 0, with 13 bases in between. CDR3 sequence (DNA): TGTGCCAGTAGTACGGGACATCCCAGCTCTGGGGCCAACGTCCTGACTTTC. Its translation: CASSTGHPSSGANVLTF.

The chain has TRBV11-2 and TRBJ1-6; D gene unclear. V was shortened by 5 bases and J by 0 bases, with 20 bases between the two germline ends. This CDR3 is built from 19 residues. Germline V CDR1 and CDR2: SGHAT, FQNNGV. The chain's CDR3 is CASSTTRRPPSSYNSPLHF. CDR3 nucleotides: TGTGCCAGCAGCACCACTAGGCGGCCTCCAAGCTCCTATAATTCACCCCTCCACTTT.

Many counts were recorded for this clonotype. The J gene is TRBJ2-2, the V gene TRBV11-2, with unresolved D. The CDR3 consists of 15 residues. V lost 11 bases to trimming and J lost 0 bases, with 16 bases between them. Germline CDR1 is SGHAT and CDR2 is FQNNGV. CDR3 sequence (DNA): TGTGCCGTCGCGAGCCCCCATGCGAACACCGGGGAGCTGTTTTTT. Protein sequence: CAVASPHANTGELFF.

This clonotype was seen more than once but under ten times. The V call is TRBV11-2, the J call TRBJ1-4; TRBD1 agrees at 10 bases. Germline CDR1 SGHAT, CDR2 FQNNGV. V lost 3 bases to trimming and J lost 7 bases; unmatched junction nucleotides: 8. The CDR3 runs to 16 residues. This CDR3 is CASSFPVGTGVEKLFF. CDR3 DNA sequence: TGTGCCAGCAGCTTCCCGGTTGGGACAGGGGTTGAAAAACTGTTTTTT.

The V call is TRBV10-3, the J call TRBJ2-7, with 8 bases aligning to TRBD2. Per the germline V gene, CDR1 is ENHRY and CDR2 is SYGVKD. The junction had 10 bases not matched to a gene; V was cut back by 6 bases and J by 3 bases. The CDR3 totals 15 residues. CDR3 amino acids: CAIRAGAGGSYEQYF. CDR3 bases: TGTGCCATCAGGGCGGGGGCGGGAGGCAGCTACGAGCAGTACTTC.

CDR3 nucleotide sequence: TGTGCCAGCAGACCTTCACGGACAGGGGGCCCAGCTTTCTTT. The encoded protein is CASRPSRTGGPAFF. The chain couples TRBV12-3 or TRBV12-4 to TRBJ1-1, with TRBD1 identical over 11 bases. V lost 6 bases, J lost 10 bases, and 10 bases stayed unmatched. The CDR3 spans 14 residues.

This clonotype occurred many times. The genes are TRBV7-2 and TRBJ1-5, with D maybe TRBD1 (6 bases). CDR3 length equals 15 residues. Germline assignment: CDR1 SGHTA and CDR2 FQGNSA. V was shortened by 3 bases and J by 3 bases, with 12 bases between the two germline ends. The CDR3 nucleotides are TGTGCCAGCAGCTTGACTACAGGGAACAATCAGCCCCAGCATTTT. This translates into CASSLTTGNNQPQHF.

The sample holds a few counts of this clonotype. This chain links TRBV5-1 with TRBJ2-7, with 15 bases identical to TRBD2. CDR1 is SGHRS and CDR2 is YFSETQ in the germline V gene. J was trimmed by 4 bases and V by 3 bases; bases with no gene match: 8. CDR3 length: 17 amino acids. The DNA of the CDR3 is TGCGCCAGCAGCTCCGGACTAGCGGGAGGGTCTTCGTACGAGCAGTACTTC. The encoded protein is CASSSGLAGGSSYEQYF.

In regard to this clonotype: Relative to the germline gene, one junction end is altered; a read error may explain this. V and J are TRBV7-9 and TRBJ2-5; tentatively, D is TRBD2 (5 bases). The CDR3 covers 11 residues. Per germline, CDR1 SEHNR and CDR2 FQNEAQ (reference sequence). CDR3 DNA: TGTGCCAGCAGCTCAAGGGAGACCCAGTGCTTC. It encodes CASSSRETQCF.

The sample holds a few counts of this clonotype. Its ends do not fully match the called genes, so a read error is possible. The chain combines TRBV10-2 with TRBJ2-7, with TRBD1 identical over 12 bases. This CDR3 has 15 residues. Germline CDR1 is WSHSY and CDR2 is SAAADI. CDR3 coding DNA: TGCGCCGGCAGTGAATGGGACAGGGGGCAAAGGGAGCAGTACTTC. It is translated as CAGSEWDRGQREQYF.

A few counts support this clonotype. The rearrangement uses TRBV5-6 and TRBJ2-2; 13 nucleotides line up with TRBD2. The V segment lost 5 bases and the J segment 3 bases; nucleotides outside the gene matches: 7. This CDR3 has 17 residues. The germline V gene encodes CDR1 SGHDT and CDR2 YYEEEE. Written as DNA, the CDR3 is TGTGCCAGCAGGAGCAGACTAGCGGGAGGCGACACCGGGGAGCTGTTTTTT. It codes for CASRSRLAGGDTGELFF.

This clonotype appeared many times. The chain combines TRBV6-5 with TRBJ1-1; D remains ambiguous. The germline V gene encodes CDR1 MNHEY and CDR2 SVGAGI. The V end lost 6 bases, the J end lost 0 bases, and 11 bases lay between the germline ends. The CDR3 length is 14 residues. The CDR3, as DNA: TGTGCCAGCAGACCACAGCACCTGAACACTGAAGCTTTCTTT. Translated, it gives CASRPQHLNTEAFF.